These T cell receptor beta chains were read from a single sample in a study of cytomegalovirus exposure and HLA in healthy donors. Clones were read by immunoSEQ multiplex PCR, and TCRdb kept only the in-frame ones, dropping some. The repertoire holds about 200,000 clones, with about 83% as singletons. Sequencing was carried out using PBMCs. These receptors were collected from a girl between 10 and 17 years old in good health and CMV-seronegative. Each CDR3 is given with its conserved first and last residue. The order of the fields is D gene, clone size, J gene, V gene, CDR3 protein, CDR3 DNA. A D gene is named only where the DNA matches it firmly. Only some rows state a clone size, as once, few, many or a class for expanded clones.

- - TRBJ2-7 TRBV7-9 CASSLLQASGEQYF TGTGCCAGCAGCTTACTCCAAGCTTCGGGAGAGCAGTACTTC
TRBD1 - TRBJ2-2 TRBV6-5 CASRPGQVTGELFF TGTGCCAGCAGACCCGGACAGGTCACCGGGGAGCTGTTTTTT
- - TRBJ2-5 TRBV7-9 CASSLGVGVEETQYF TGTGCCAGCAGCTTAGGAGTAGGGGTCGAGGAGACCCAGTACTTC
- - TRBJ1-1 TRBV2 CASSSGHTNTEAFF TGTGCCAGCAGTTCGGGACACACGAACACTGAAGCTTTCTTT
- few TRBJ1-5 TRBV21-1 CASSKKSSQGWCQPQHF TGTGCCAGCAGCAAAAAGTCCTCCCAGGGGTGGTGTCAGCCCCAGCATTTT
- - TRBJ2-7 TRBV7-3 CASSLPWRGQEQYF TGTGCCAGCAGCCTCCCATGGCGGGGACAGGAGCAGTACTTC
TRBD2 - TRBJ2-3 TRBV7-2 CASSLGLAGGSTDTQYF TGTGCCAGCAGCTTAGGGTTGGCGGGGGGCAGCACAGATACGCAGTATTTT
- few TRBJ1-1 TRBV21-1 CASSPEYRDTEAFF TGTGCCAGCAGCCCCGAATACCGGGACACTGAAGCTTTCTTT
- - TRBJ1-2 TRBV5-1 CASSPDRWVNYGYTF TGCGCCAGCAGCCCCGACAGATGGGTAAACTATGGCTACACCTTC
TRBD1 - TRBJ2-7 TRBV2 CASSDEGAVEQYF TGTGCCAGCAGTGATGAGGGGGCGGTCGAGCAGTACTTC
- - TRBJ1-6 TRBV5-1 CASSLERGIGNSPLHF TGCGCCAGCAGCTTGGAGCGGGGGATCGGTAATTCACCCCTCCACTTT
- - TRBJ1-2 TRBV29-1 CSVETGGYTF TGCAGCGTTGAGACAGGTGGCTACACCTTC
TRBD1 - TRBJ1-2 TRBV19 CASSSHRGRIYGYTF TGTGCCAGTAGTAGTCACAGGGGGCGAATTTATGGCTACACCTTC
TRBD1 few TRBJ1-1 TRBV5-1 CASSLKRDRDWKNTEAFF TGCGCCAGCAGCTTGAAAAGGGACAGGGACTGGAAGAACACTGAAGCTTTCTTT
TRBD1 - TRBJ2-2 TRBV28 CASSLGQGRWTGELFF TGTGCCAGCAGCCTCGGACAGGGTCGTTGGACCGGGGAGCTGTTTTTT
- - TRBJ2-3 TRBV6-1 CASSTALNTQYF TGTGCCAGCAGCACCGCTCTAAATACGCAGTATTTT
- - TRBJ2-7 TRBV30 CAWDQDGGYEQYF TGTGCCTGGGACCAGGACGGAGGCTACGAGCAGTACTTC
- - TRBJ1-2 TRBV7-2 CASSLDSYGYTF TGTGCCAGCAGCTTGGACAGCTATGGCTACACCTTC
TRBD1 - TRBJ2-5 TRBV7-4 CASRGPGQGKEETQYF TGTGCCAGCAGGGGACCGGGACAGGGGAAAGAAGAGACCCAGTACTTC
- once TRBJ2-2 TRBV27 CASVPRWPSNTGELFF TGTGCCAGCGTCCCTCGTTGGCCATCGAACACCGGGGAGCTGTTTTTT
- - TRBJ2-1 TRBV7-3 CASSSNGEQFF TGTGCCAGCAGCTCTAACGGTGAGCAGTTCTTC
- - TRBJ2-7 TRBV4-2 CASSQESSVSYEQYF TGTGCCAGCAGCCAAGAATCTAGCGTCTCCTACGAGCAGTACTTC
- - TRBJ1-2 TRBV27 CASSFLNDMPRYGYTF TGTGCCAGCAGTTTCCTCAACGACATGCCCCGCTATGGCTACACCTTC
- - TRBJ2-7 TRBV4-1 CASSQGPGTQYEQYF TGCGCCAGCAGCCAAGGACCAGGGACACAGTACGAGCAGTACTTC
TRBD2 - TRBJ2-7 TRBV27 CASSSLRGGRAPMSSYEQYF TGTGCCAGCAGTTCCCTTCGGGGGGGGCGGGCTCCCATGAGCTCCTACGAGCAGTACTTC
TRBD1 - TRBJ1-1 TRBV6-5 CASSRQGGGAAFF TGTGCCAGCAGTAGACAGGGCGGGGGGGCAGCTTTCTTT
TRBD1 - TRBJ1-2 TRBV7-2 CASSRRRGQGAPDTF TGTGCCAGCAGCCGCAGGAGGGGACAGGGGGCCCCTGATACCTTC
TRBD2 - TRBJ2-7 TRBV6-1 CASRGGDGYEQYF TGTGCCAGCAGGGGGGGGGACGGCTACGAGCAGTACTTC
- - TRBJ1-6 TRBV6-5 CASSYGRSYNSPLHF TGTGCCAGCAGTTATGGGAGGTCCTATAATTCACCCCTCCACTTT
- - TRBJ1-5 TRBV30 CAWRGTGDYQPQHF TGTGCCTGGAGGGGCACGGGGGATTATCAGCCCCAGCATTTT
- - TRBJ2-7 TRBV5-1 CASSLSMRGEQYF TGCGCCAGCAGCTTGTCAATGCGAGGCGAGCAGTACTTC
TRBD1 - TRBJ1-5 TRBV18 CASRDGQGSNQPQHF TGTGCCAGCCGAGACGGACAGGGGAGCAATCAGCCCCAGCATTTT
- - TRBJ1-4 TRBV5-1 CASSPFGQNEKLFF TGCGCCAGCAGCCCCTTCGGACAGAATGAAAAACTGTTTTTT
TRBD1 - TRBJ1-1 TRBV6-1 CASSPGQGNTEAFF TGTGCCAGCAGCCCGGGACAGGGGAACACTGAAGCTTTCTTT
TRBD2 - TRBJ2-1 TRBV11-3 CASSREGGEQFF TGTGCCAGCAGCCGGGAGGGGGGAGAGCAGTTCTTC
- - TRBJ2-7 TRBV27 CASSPTEVYEQYF TGTGCCAGCAGTCCCACCGAGGTCTACGAGCAGTACTTC
TRBD1 once TRBJ1-2 TRBV13 CASSLSPQGAVDGYTF TGTGCCAGCAGCTTATCCCCACAGGGGGCGGTGGATGGCTACACCTTC
- - TRBJ2-1 TRBV10-1 CASSESLRNEQFF TGCGCCAGCAGTGAGTCTTTACGGAATGAGCAGTTCTTC
TRBD1 - TRBJ2-7 TRBV6-5 CASSYTGTASSYEQYF TGTGCCAGCAGTTACACAGGGACAGCAAGCTCCTACGAGCAGTACTTC
- - TRBJ2-7 TRBV5-1 CASSAGTVEQYF TGCGCCAGCAGCGCGGGGACAGTCGAGCAGTACTTC
TRBD1 - TRBJ2-5 TRBV5-6 CASREGAGETQYF TGTGCCAGCAGAGAGGGGGCCGGGGAGACCCAGTACTTC
- - TRBJ1-3 TRBV21-1 CASSGTGDGGNTIYF TGTGCCAGCAGCGGGACAGGGGATGGTGGAAACACCATATATTTT
- few TRBJ2-6 TRBV19 CASSIATRGANVLTF TGTGCCAGTAGTATAGCCACGCGAGGGGCCAACGTCCTGACTTTC
- - TRBJ2-3 TRBV6-5 CASSRSRDGDTQYF TGTGCCAGCAGTCGTTCCCGAGACGGGGATACGCAGTATTTT
TRBD1 - TRBJ2-6 TRBV29-1 CSVDHGTGGLSGANVLTF TGCAGCGTTGACCACGGGACAGGGGGCTTGTCTGGGGCCAACGTCCTGACTTTC
- - TRBJ2-1 TRBV28 CASSLMSSYNEQFF TGTGCCAGCAGCCTTATGAGCTCCTACAATGAGCAGTTCTTC
TRBD2 - TRBJ2-2 TRBV4-1 CAGSHGVAGMGGELFF TGCGCCGGCAGCCACGGTGTAGCGGGAATGGGCGGGGAGCTGTTTTTT
TRBD1 - TRBJ2-2 TRBV7-9 CASSLGTGNTGELFF TGTGCCAGCAGCTTAGGGACAGGCAACACCGGGGAGCTGTTTTTT
- - TRBJ2-1 TRBV28 CASTGGNLYNEQFF TGTGCCAGCACGGGCGGGAACCTATACAATGAGCAGTTCTTC
- - TRBJ2-7 TRBV28 CASRSGASYEQYF TGTGCCAGCAGATCAGGGGCTAGTTACGAGCAGTACTTC
TRBD1 - TRBJ2-7 TRBV27 CASSRYRDRGYEQYF TGTGCCAGCAGTAGATACCGGGACAGGGGCTACGAGCAGTACTTC
- once TRBJ2-1 TRBV5-6 CASSQITNEQFF TGTGCCAGCAGCCAAATTACTAATGAGCAGTTCTTC
- - TRBJ2-1 TRBV5-6 CASSLVGGSYNEQFF TGTGCCAGCAGCTTGGTTGGAGGGTCCTACAATGAGCAGTTCTTC
TRBD1 once TRBJ2-7 TRBV27 CASSPKGAPRDSTYEQYF TGTGCCAGCAGTCCTAAGGGGGCGCCTCGGGACAGTACCTACGAGCAGTACTTC
- - TRBJ1-5 TRBV19 CATTRRTNRGNQPQHF TGTGCCACCACGCGGCGGACGAACAGGGGCAATCAGCCCCAGCATTTT